This TCR beta chain was recovered during a study of blood T cell repertoires in COVID-19. Across the whole study: The analysed material was cDNA or gDNA that came from T cells, B-cell-depleted T cells, or PBMCs.

The length of the CDR3 is 13 residues. Trimming pared 6 bases from V and 7 bases from J, leaving 16 bases between. Germline V gives CDR1 LNHDA, CDR2 SQIVND (reference sequence). Profiling relied on immunoSEQ multiplex PCR, and the TCRdb table lists in-frame clones only, not all of them. The table has approximately 150,000 clones, around 85% seen once. Sequenced input: peripheral blood. This TCR was sampled from a woman at least 80 years old with acute or convalescent COVID-19. The V gene is TRBV19, the J gene TRBJ2-7; TRBD2 is a possible D gene (6 bases). CDR3 residues: CASRIAGTKEQYF. CDR3 DNA: TGTGCCAGTAGGATTGCGGGAACGAAGGAGCAGTACTTC.